Listed here is a single TCR beta chain. The data were obtained in a study of blood T cell repertoires in COVID-19. Overall study: Samples came from the United States, Italy and Spain, spanning acute and convalescent COVID-19. Sources were T cells, B-cell-depleted T cells, or PBMCs; the material itself was cDNA or gDNA.

In the original processing: Reference gene primer amplification gave estimated nucleated cell counts. TCRdb's table, derived via immunoSEQ multiplex PCR, lists solely in-frame clones and lacks some. V and J calls and clone size come straight from that table; D and trimming were deduced from the DNA. The sample comprises approximately 150,000 clones, about four fifths of which are singletons, and around 10% rests with the top ten. The germline V and J ends were trimmed by 1 base and 6 bases, with 23 bases remaining between them. The CDR3 is 18 residues long. Germline V gene data show CDR1 as SGHRS and CDR2 as YFSETQ.

The chain carries TRBV5-1 and TRBJ1-3, with no clear D. The clonotype originates from a man aged 55 to 70 with active or convalescent COVID-19. The material sequenced was peripheral blood. For the CDR3, the DNA is TGCGCCAGCAGCTTGTTTCCCTCCCACGCGGGTTCAGAAAACACCATATATTTT. This encodes CASSLFPSHAGSENTIYF.